The text below deals with one TCR beta chain. Its antigen is not known. The data derive from a study of cytomegalovirus exposure and HLA in healthy donors. The study, taken as a whole, reports: With DRB1 most and HLA-C fewest, TCR association rates differed between HLA loci in a later analysis. Specificity for CMV antigens was confirmed in vitro for a few of the CMV-associated chains.

Everyone who donated was a healthy bone marrow donor. The PCR contained 60 Vbeta and 13 Jbeta primers. Profiled with immunoSEQ multiplex PCR; TCRdb holds only in-frame clones, not every one. The sample has about 140,000 clones, 70% to 90% seen once. Input material: PBMCs. The receptor comes from a man in his fifties or sixties in good health and CMV-seronegative.

The CDR3 DNA follows: TGTGCCTGGAGGCAAGGACTAGCGGGAGACAATGAGCAGTTCTTC. Translation: CAWRQGLAGDNEQFF. This chain joins TRBV30 and TRBJ2-1; 13 bases agree with TRBD2. The V segment lost 3 bases and the J segment 5 bases; nucleotides outside the gene matches: 4. The CDR3 loop spans 15 amino acids. CDR1 and CDR2 from the germline V gene are GTSNPN and SVGIG (reference sequence).